The entry that follows covers one T cell receptor (beta chain) sequence. In this sample, this clonotype turned up a few times. Its antigen is still unknown. No base-level quality is on record; no much larger clone is a single base apart. The library was prepared using 5' RACE. Sequencer: Illumina HiSeq 2500. The second PCR ran for roughly 7 to 12 cycles and used a J-beta primer mix along with a sample-barcoded 5' primer. A unique molecular identifier was introduced onto each TCR beta cDNA molecule by a template-switch 5' adaptor carrying 12 random nucleotides. At least 2.5 million CDR3-containing paired-end reads were obtained from each sample. The Mint cDNA synthesis kit, primed by a TRBC-specific oligonucleotide, was used to synthesize first-strand cDNA from all RNA. All cDNA was treated with uracil-DNA glycosylase and then went through a first 18-cycle PCR with the universal primers M1SS and BC2_uni_R. As for the authors' bioinformatics: Each sample was normalized by randomly selecting 1 million high-quality reads, each carrying a distinct molecular identifier. Reads sharing molecular identifiers were discarded rather than binned into consensus sequences. MiTCR, set to a Q25 quality threshold and the strictest error-elimination algorithm, was used for CDR3 identification, clonotype clustering and error correction. A nonparametric unseen species model using Euler transformation provided a lower-bound estimate of total TCR beta diversity. The raw public data were reprocessed by TCRdb itself: fastp quality trimming at Q25, MiXCR clonotype calling, in-frame beta chains only. Duplicate CDR3 protein sequences are folded into a single record with the most common DNA and genes. These V and J calls rely on TCRdb rather than the paper's analysis. The sample table shows approximately 680,000 distinct CDR3 sequences, and about a third are seen once. 15% to 17% of the sample belongs to the ten largest clones.

The data stem from a study of blood T cells in healthy people across ages (dated by TCRdb to 2013 to 2016). Broadly, across the study: In model experiments, roughly one uniquely barcoded TCR beta cDNA molecule per two T cells was captured by template switching. Age-related changes in TCR beta repertoire diversity were measured in the study by deep sequencing normalized with unique cDNA molecular identifiers. To avoid experimental bias, donors of different ages were distributed randomly across sequencing lanes. Using the same blood draw, the study looked at two additional independent replicas of 1 million unique cDNA reads for two donors, one aged 18 to 30 and the other aged 80 or older. The donors were split into four age groups: young (average about 16 years), middle-aged (around 40), aged (about 62) and long-lived (approximately 80).

The CDR3, from cysteine to phenylalanine, totals 15 residues. The DNA shown is the 45-base CDR3, in frame from base 1. The roughly 39 donors, aged roughly 6 to 90 years, were systemically healthy Caucasian individuals from Russia. Each donor gave ten milliliters of peripheral blood, drawn into EDTA-treated Vacutainer tubes. Ficoll-Paque density-gradient centrifugation was used to isolate PBMCs, with at least 6 million per sample. Total RNA, at least 6 micrograms per sample, was extracted from PBMCs with Trizol reagent. For every donor, flow cytometry on a PBMC aliquot measured the percentage of naive CD45RAhigh/CD27high T cells. The research as a whole found: Observed TCR beta diversity correlated strongly with the percentage of naive T cells measured by flow cytometry. Because donor CMV infection status was unknown, age-related changes in expanded clonotypes were potentially confounded. As age increased, observed TCR beta diversity per million T cells dropped in a roughly linear way, and a significant reduction was already evident by age 40. Estimates of total diversity based on one million sequenced T cells were regarded as lower bounds and as underestimates. Compared with the aged group, the long-lived group had more naive CD4+ T cells, fewer expanded clones and increased TCR diversity, a pattern suggesting age selection. Since profiling was done on bulk unsorted PBMCs, naive and antigen-experienced compartments could not be conclusively compared.

The chain was built from TRBV12-3 or TRBV12-4 and TRBJ2-1; TRBD1 fits 8 bases in the junction. The end of the DNA fits TRBJ2-7 better, so the J call may be wrong. The sequenced material came from blood. This receptor was taken from a woman of 80 years or more in good health. Donor details come from another sample of the same person, matched by shared clones. The CDR3 region: CASSPDRGPYNEQYF. The DNA sequence is given as TGTGCCAGCAGTCCAGACAGGGGACCTTACAATGAGCAGTACTTC.